The next 11 T cell receptor beta chains were all read from a single sample in a study of blood T cell repertoires in COVID-19. This table comes from immunoSEQ multiplex PCR, and its TCRdb copy is limited to in-frame clones, with some not included. Of approximately 160,000 clones in the sample, 75% to 85% were seen once. Sequencing input: PBMCs or T cells enriched from blood (not recorded which). The receptors originated from a middle-aged man who had recovered from COVID-19.

V gene TRBV6-5 combines with J gene TRBJ1-2, with D possibly being TRBD1 (5 bases). V was clipped by 6 bases and J by 4 bases, with 15 bases between them. This CDR3 has 14 residues. The germline V gene has CDR1 MNHEY and CDR2 SVGAGI. The CDR3 DNA follows: TGTGCCAGCAGGGATAACAGGCTTTTCTATGGCTACACCTTC. Translation gives CASRDNRLFYGYTF.

The rearrangement uses TRBV4-1 and TRBJ2-7; 11 bases fit TRBD2. The germline V gene encodes CDR1 MGHRA and CDR2 YSYEKL. This CDR3 spans 17 amino acids. With V trimmed by 2 bases and J by 0 bases, 6 bases remained unmatched. The chain's CDR3 is CASSQPSGLADSYEQYF. In DNA form, the CDR3 reads TGCGCCAGCAGCCAACCCTCGGGACTAGCGGACTCCTACGAGCAGTACTTC.

The rearrangement uses TRBV6-5 and TRBJ2-1, with 9 bases matching TRBD2. Germline CDR1 and CDR2: MNHEY and SVGAGI. This CDR3 is 14 amino acids long. The V and J ends lost 4 bases and 5 bases, in that order; junction bases with no gene match: 3. The CDR3 DNA reads TGTGCCAGCAGTTTTAGCGGGGGAAACAATGAGCAGTTCTTC. It specifies CASSFSGGNNEQFF.

This chain links TRBV9 with TRBJ2-2; D possibly corresponds to TRBD2 (5 bases). V lost 4 bases, J lost 5 bases, and 15 bases lay in between. The CDR3 contains 15 residues. Germline assignment: CDR1 SGDLS and CDR2 YYNGEE. CDR3 sequence: CASSPWGERTGELFF. CDR3 bases: TGTGCCAGCAGCCCCTGGGGAGAGCGGACCGGGGAGCTGTTTTTT.

The chain couples TRBV21-1 to TRBJ2-3; TRBD2, the table's D call, was not compared with the DNA. TRBV21-1 represents a pseudogene. CDR3 length equals 19 residues. The CDR3 protein is CASSNGLAGGRKNTDTQYF. The CDR3 DNA is TGTGCCAGCAGCAACGGACTAGCGGGGGGTCGAAAAAACACAGATACGCAGTATTTT.

This sequence joins TRBV24-1 and TRBJ2-3; D ambiguous. Trimming took 3 bases from V and 2 from J, leaving 14 bases between them. This CDR3 contains 16 residues. Germline assignment: CDR1 KGHDR and CDR2 SFDVKD. DNA for the CDR3: TGTGCCACCAGTGATCAGGTAGTCTCCTTCACAGATACGCAGTATTTT. Amino acid sequence: CATSDQVVSFTDTQYF.

The chain has TRBV13 and TRBJ1-4; D is unclear. CDR3 length equals 15 residues. Per germline, CDR1 PRHDT and CDR2 FYEKMQ (reference sequence). V gave up 4 bases and J gave up 7 bases, with 16 bases separating them. The CDR3 DNA sequence: TGTGCCAGCAGCTCGGGCGAAGTGGACTCTGAAAAACTGTTTTTT. This encodes CASSSGEVDSEKLFF.

V usage is TRBV7-6 and J usage is TRBJ2-1; TRBD2 aligns across 9 bases. Unmatched junction bases numbered 4, after V lost 3 bases and J lost 4 bases. Germline values: CDR1 SGHVS, CDR2 FNYEAQ. The CDR3 covers 15 residues. CDR3 amino acids: CASSLGGGAYNEQFF. In DNA, the CDR3 is TGTGCCAGCAGCTTGGGCGGGGGGGCTTACAATGAGCAGTTCTTC.

This chain connects TRBV6-5 to TRBJ1-1, with a tentative D call TRBD1 (6 bases). The CDR3 contains 12 residues. The V end lost 6 bases, the J end lost 5 bases, and 10 bases lay between the germline ends. CDR1 and CDR2 from the germline V gene are MNHEY and SVGAGI. CDR3 loop: CASRAGETEAFF. The CDR3 DNA sequence: TGTGCCAGCAGAGCAGGGGAAACTGAAGCTTTCTTT.

V is TRBV7-9 and J is TRBJ2-1; 10 nucleotides line up with TRBD1. J was trimmed by 9 bases and V by 10 bases; bases with no gene match: 12. CDR1 SEHNR and CDR2 FQNEAQ come from the germline V gene (reference sequence). CDR3 size: 14 residues. CDR3 sequence: CATRPGTGVGEQFF. The DNA of the CDR3 is TGTGCCACCCGACCAGGGACAGGGGTCGGTGAGCAGTTCTTC.

The chain is built from TRBV14 and TRBJ2-2, with 8 bases lining up with TRBD1. This CDR3 comprises 15 residues. Per the germline V gene, CDR1 is SGHDN and CDR2 is FVKESK. Losses at the gene ends were 4 bases for V and 8 bases for J; bases not matched to a gene: 9. CDR3 nucleotide sequence: TGTGCCAGCAGCCTAAGGACAGGGTTCGCGGGGGAGCTGTTTTTT. Its protein product is CASSLRTGFAGELFF. The full variable domain, rest sourced from reference TRBV14 and TRBJ2-2, is EAGVTQFPSHSVIEKGQTVTLRCDPISGHDNLYWYRRVMGKEIKFLLHFVKESKQDESGMPNNRFLAERTGGTYSTLKVQPAELEDSGVYFCASSLRTGFAGELFFGEGSRLTVL.